The 3 T cell receptor beta chains below come from one sample, sequenced in a study of shared clonotypes between healthy human individuals (dated by TCRdb to about 2020). Receptors were amplified or captured by the immunoSEQ multiplex PCR assay. What TCRdb holds here is the immuneACCESS table cut down to in-frame rearrangements. Part of the clones is not present; checked against another copy, under half of the missing clones reflect an unresolved V gene, and the others are unexplained. This sample gives approximately 2.5 million clones in total; approximately 90% of them show up just once. The ten largest clones represent roughly 0.13% of the sample. The sample taken for sequencing was naive CD4+ T cells sorted from blood. According to the study, the label for this sample's cell subset or site signals: CD45RA+ positively selected. Receptors were obtained from a man aged 18-30 years in good health.

Note on this clone: This CDR3 is also generated by other DNA sequences in the sample. The chain joins TRBV5-1 to TRBJ1-5, with D perhaps TRBD1 (5 bases). This CDR3 comprises 14 residues. The V gene lost 0 bases and the J gene lost 7 bases, with 11 bases spanning the gap. Germline V gives CDR1 SGHRS, CDR2 YFSETQ. DNA of the CDR3: TGCGCCAGCAGCTTGGCGGGCGAGGGGCAGCCCCAGCATTTT. Protein sequence: CASSLAGEGQPQHF.

In regard to this clone: This same CDR3 is encoded by further DNA sequences in the sample. The gene calls are TRBV6-1 and TRBJ2-7; D remains unclear. CDR1 and CDR2 from the germline V gene are MNHNS and SASEGT. V lost 2 bases and J lost 3, with 2 bases in between. This CDR3 region has 11 residues. CDR3 sequence reads: CASSEYYEQYF. The CDR3 DNA follows: TGTGCCAGCAGTGAATACTACGAGCAGTACTTC.

With respect to this clone: It is unclear where the CDR3 begins or ends on the DNA, so no DNA is shown, and the CDR3 is as TCRdb lists it. V is TRBV28 and J is TRBJ2-6; TRBD1 is the table's D call, not checked against the DNA. Looked up from germline, CDR1 is MDHEN and CDR2 is SYDVKM. The CDR3 is 16 amino acids long, termini counted. The CDR3 region is CASSSSTNSGANVLTF.